This TCR beta chain was obtained from a study of T-cell reconstitution after alpha-beta-depleted transplantation in children. The V and J ends lost 5 bases and 0 bases respectively, with 14 bases between them. CDR3 length equals 16 residues. Germline CDR1 is SGHAT and CDR2 is FQNNGV. This clonotype was picked up many times. Its antigen is still unknown. Construction of the TCRbeta library involved unique molecular identifiers. In TCRdb, the PCR reads were re-called with MiXCR into one record per CDR3 protein. The sample holds roughly 180,000 distinct CDR3 sequences, 8.5% to 14% seen once. Whole-study findings and limits: After transplant, high TCRbeta diversity at day 60 in some patients arose from surviving recipient T cells and thymic progenitors. By one year post-transplant, T-cell counts and diversity largely arose from T cells that were newly produced.

Source: PBMCs, taken before TCRalphabeta/CD19-depleted stem cell transplant. The TCR comes from a boy between 2 and 10 years old with acute myeloid leukemia, due to receive a stem cell transplant. The chain recombines TRBV11-2 with TRBJ1-3; possibly TRBD1 for D (5 bases). The CDR3 nucleotides are TGTGCCAGCAGCCACCCTGGAGGGGACTCTGGAAACACCATATATTTT. Amino acid sequence: CASSHPGGDSGNTIYF.